Following are 23 T cell receptor beta chains from one sample sequenced in a study of cytomegalovirus exposure and HLA in healthy donors. The study ran its PCR with 60 Vbeta and 13 Jbeta primers. TCRdb's copy holds only in-frame clones and misses some; the assay was immunoSEQ multiplex PCR. The profile shows about 180,000 clones, 80% of them singletons. Input material: PBMCs. The source is a man aged 25-45 years in good health and CMV-seropositive.

This CDR3 is CAWSVAQGFLGAFF. The DNA of the CDR3 is TGTGCCTGGAGTGTCGCTCAGGGATTCCTCGGAGCTTTCTTT. This sequence joins TRBV30 and TRBJ1-1; the D gene is possibly TRBD1 (5 bases). The CDR3 covers 14 residues. Germline V gene lookup returns CDR1 GTSNPN and CDR2 SVGIG (reference sequence). The V end lost 0 bases, the J end lost 10 bases, and 18 bases lay between the germline ends. The full variable domain, its missing parts supplied by reference TRBV30 and TRBJ1-1, is SQTIHQWPATLVQPVGSPLSLECTVEGTSNPNLYWYRQAAGRGLQLLFYSVGIGQISSEVPQNLSASRPQDRQFILSSKKLLLSDSGFYLCAWSVAQGFLGAFFGQGTRLTVV.

This rearrangement joins TRBV11-3 to TRBJ1-1; D is possibly TRBD1 (5 bases). The V end lost 2 bases, the J end lost 4 bases, and 11 bases lay between the germline ends. Germline CDR1 and CDR2: SGHNT and YENEEA. The CDR3 sequence is 14 residues long. CDR3 DNA: TGTGCCAGCAGCTTAACGCGGGGCGGCACTGAAGCTTTCTTT. The encoded protein is CASSLTRGGTEAFF.

The chain couples TRBV5-6 to TRBJ1-1; no reliable D call. Germline CDR1 is SGHDT and CDR2 is YYEEEE. The CDR3 length is 12 residues. Trimming took off 0 bases at V and 7 bases at J, with 7 bases between the two ends. This CDR3 is CASSLDRFEAFF. The CDR3 nucleotides read TGTGCCAGCAGCTTGGATCGTTTTGAAGCTTTCTTT.

J is TRBJ2-1 and V is TRBV4-3; 8 bases line up with TRBD2. The germline V gene has CDR1 LGHNA and CDR2 YSLEER. Trimming at V came to 0 bases and at J to 5 bases, leaving 9 bases not matched to a gene. CDR3 length: 17 residues. The CDR3 sequence: CASSQDAGLGDDNEQFF. The CDR3 nucleotides are TGCGCCAGCAGCCAAGATGCGGGACTAGGGGACGACAATGAGCAGTTCTTC.

The chain couples TRBV6-1 to TRBJ1-1; D is unresolved. The CDR3 contains 13 residues. Germline V gene data show CDR1 as MNHNS and CDR2 as SASEGT. V was trimmed by 6 bases and J by 0 bases, leaving 8 bases between them. The CDR3 DNA reads TGTGCCAGCAGCCCGCGGGTGAACACTGAAGCTTTCTTT. It codes for CASSPRVNTEAFF.

The V call is TRBV19, the J call TRBJ2-7, with 11 positions matching TRBD2. V trimming: 5 bases; J trimming: 3 bases; junction bases outside the gene matches: 9. The CDR3 loop spans 16 amino acids. From germline, CDR1 is LNHDA and CDR2 SQIVND (reference sequence). In nucleotides, the CDR3 is TGTGCCAGTAGTCCCGGGACTAGCGGATTATTCTACGAGCAGTACTTC. Translated: CASSPGTSGLFYEQYF.

The chain uses TRBV11-3 and TRBJ2-1; D is possibly TRBD2 (5 bases). Germline CDR1 and CDR2: SGHNT and YENEEA. The CDR3 runs to 19 residues. The germline V and J ends were trimmed by 1 base and 0 bases, with 19 bases remaining between them. This CDR3 reads CASSLGRLAGSSSYNEQFF. The CDR3 bases are TGTGCCAGCAGCTTAGGAAGGCTAGCCGGTTCGAGCTCCTACAATGAGCAGTTCTTC.

CDR3 amino acids: CASSPASGGPYNEQFF. The CDR3 nucleotides read TGTGCCAGCAGCCCAGCTAGCGGGGGCCCCTACAATGAGCAGTTCTTC. The chain has TRBV28 and TRBJ2-1; 10 nucleotides align to TRBD2. Germline V gene data show CDR1 as MDHEN and CDR2 as SYDVKM. This CDR3 contains 16 residues. The V and J ends lost 6 bases and 2 bases, in that order; junction bases with no gene match: 7.

J is TRBJ1-1 and V is TRBV14; D gene ambiguous. V lost 5 bases and J 1 base, leaving 14 bases between the germline ends. Germline CDR1 reads SGHDN; CDR2 reads FVKESK. This CDR3 has 15 residues. DNA of the CDR3: TGTGCCAGCAGCAAAGGGTACAGAGAGAACACTGAAGCTTTCTTT. The encoded protein is CASSKGYRENTEAFF.

The chain carries TRBV4-2 and TRBJ2-3; possible D gene TRBD2, 5 bases. The CDR3 runs 18 residues. Trimming took off 1 base at V and 0 bases at J, with 17 bases between the two ends. Looked up from germline, CDR1 is LGHNA and CDR2 is YNFKEQ. The CDR3 coding sequence is TGTGCCAGCAGCCAAGCCCGCACCAGCGGAGGTAGCACAGATACGCAGTATTTT. This codes for CASSQARTSGGSTDTQYF.

The gene calls are TRBV19 and TRBJ1-2; the D is unclear. The V gene's germline CDR1 is LNHDA and CDR2 SQIVND (reference sequence). The CDR3 is 13 residues long. Trimming shortened V by 8 bases and J by 4 bases, and 14 bases separated the two germline ends. This CDR3 is CASRLLTAYGYTF. CDR3 DNA: TGTGCCAGTCGTCTCCTTACAGCCTATGGCTACACCTTC.

This clone has only one observation. The chain recombines TRBV7-9 with TRBJ1-2; D unresolved. The CDR3 sequence is 17 residues long. Germline V gene data show CDR1 as SEHNR and CDR2 as FQNEAQ (reference sequence). The V end lost 0 bases, the J end lost 2 bases, and 16 bases lay between the germline ends. The CDR3 is CASSLAGGKNTNYGYTF. The CDR3 DNA sequence: TGTGCCAGCAGCTTAGCGGGAGGAAAGAATACCAACTATGGCTACACCTTC.

This clone was observed a handful of times. The gene calls are TRBV28 and TRBJ2-1, with D tentatively TRBD1 (6 bases). Trimming cost V 5 bases and J 8 bases, with 19 bases left between them. The length of the CDR3 is 15 residues. Germline CDR1 and CDR2: MDHEN and SYDVKM. The DNA for the CDR3 is TGTGCCAGCAGTAAACTTGGACAGTACGAACATGAGCAGTTCTTC. It encodes CASSKLGQYEHEQFF.

This chain uses TRBV2 with TRBJ1-4; D is ambiguous. Trimming took 4 bases from V and 1 from J, leaving 13 bases between them. CDR1 SNHLY and CDR2 FYNNEI come from the germline V gene. The CDR3 is 16 residues long. CDR3 in amino acids: CASSGGALQTNEKLFF. The DNA for the CDR3 is TGTGCCAGCAGTGGCGGAGCCTTGCAAACTAATGAAAAACTGTTTTTT.

The chain links TRBV9 to TRBJ2-2; 7 bases agree with TRBD2. Germline CDR1 is SGDLS and CDR2 is YYNGEE. The CDR3 covers 17 residues. J lost 1 base, V lost 3 bases, and 9 bases had no gene match. The CDR3 DNA reads TGTGCCAGCAGCGCCCGCCGAGGCGGGGGGAACACCGGGGAGCTGTTTTTT. Translated: CASSARRGGGNTGELFF.

The chain couples TRBV15 to TRBJ2-2, with D maybe TRBD1 (6 bases). Per the germline V gene, CDR1 is LNHNV and CDR2 is YYDKDF (reference sequence). V was pared by 1 base and J by 6 bases, with 18 bases between. The CDR3 is 17 residues long. This chain's CDR3 is CATSRAPGQKVAGELFF. In DNA, the CDR3 is TGTGCCACCAGCAGAGCTCCGGGACAAAAAGTGGCCGGGGAGCTGTTTTTT.

The chain links TRBV18 to TRBJ2-1; D is possibly TRBD2 (5 bases). The CDR3 sequence is 15 residues long. The V gene lost 2 bases and the J gene lost 6 bases, with 14 bases spanning the gap. The germline gives CDR1 KGHSH, CDR2 LQKENI. CDR3: CASSPELGDGNEQFF. Written as DNA, the CDR3 is TGTGCCAGCTCACCAGAACTAGGAGATGGCAATGAGCAGTTCTTC.

The V call is TRBV13, the J call TRBJ1-3, with a tentative D call TRBD1 (5 bases). The V gene's germline CDR1 is PRHDT and CDR2 FYEKMQ (reference sequence). Trimming removed 3 bases at V and 3 bases at J, with 9 bases between. The CDR3 spans 14 residues. The CDR3 protein is CASSFGGRGNTIYF. The CDR3 DNA sequence: TGTGCCAGCAGCTTCGGGGGTCGTGGAAACACCATATATTTT.

In regard to this clone: A read error may produce the germline difference seen at one junction end. The rearrangement joins TRBV10-3 to TRBJ2-7; 9 positions agree with TRBD2. Germline-derived CDR1 and CDR2 are ENHRY and SYGVKD. CDR3 length: 13 amino acids. The CDR3 protein is CATNSGSSSEQYF. CDR3 nucleotide sequence: TGTGCCACTAATAGCGGGAGTTCCTCCGAGCAGTACTTC.

This chain links TRBV12-5 with TRBJ1-1; possible D gene TRBD1, 6 bases. The CDR3 has 15 residues. Trimming cost V 6 bases and J 0 bases, with 14 bases left between them. Germline V lookup: CDR1 LGHNT, CDR2 FRNRAP. The CDR3 loop is CASGLGGTMNTEAFF. CDR3 nucleotides: TGTGCTAGTGGCCTAGGGGGAACAATGAACACTGAAGCTTTCTTT.

This chain connects TRBV7-8 to TRBJ2-7; D may be TRBD2 (6 bases). The CDR3 spans 15 residues. Germline CDR1 and CDR2: SGHVS and FQNEAQ. The V end was cut by 0 bases, the J end by 3 bases, with 12 bases between. In DNA, the CDR3 is TGTGCCAGCAGCTTAGCGGGAGGCAGGAGCTACGAGCAGTACTTC. Amino acids: CASSLAGGRSYEQYF.

The J gene is TRBJ1-1, the V gene TRBV5-8; D gene ambiguous. V lost 2 bases and J 1 base, leaving 12 bases between the germline ends. CDR1 is SGHTS and CDR2 is YDEGEE in the germline V gene. The CDR3 sequence is 15 residues long. CDR3 sequence reads: CASSFVRQANTEAFF. For the CDR3, the DNA is TGTGCCAGCAGCTTTGTACGGCAGGCGAACACTGAAGCTTTCTTT.

This clone was seen a single time. The V gene is TRBV4-1, the J gene TRBJ2-1, with TRBD2 matching over 8 bases. The V gene end was trimmed by 5 bases and the J gene end by 9 bases; junction bases not matched to a gene: 24. The CDR3 runs to 19 residues. From germline, CDR1 is MGHRA and CDR2 YSYEKL. The chain's CDR3 is CASSYLAGLLADPGGEQFF. DNA for the CDR3: TGCGCCAGCAGCTATCTGGCCGGACTACTAGCGGACCCGGGCGGTGAGCAGTTCTTC.